This TCR beta chain appears in the sequencing data of a study of CD8+CD57+ T cells in acquired aplastic anemia. At the level of the study: The sorted CD4+ and CD8+ cells yielded an average approximately 3.3 ug of DNA.

CDR1 SGHAT and CDR2 FQNNGV come from the germline V gene. Trimming shortened V by 5 bases and J by 4 bases, and 8 bases separated the two germline ends. There are 12 residues in the CDR3. Sequencing was done on patients that had shown CD8+CD57+ cell expansion by flow cytometry. TCR beta VDJ combinations and CDR3 sequences were profiled from genomic DNA. TCRdb reanalysed the reads using MiXCR and keeps one entry per CDR3 protein. The profile shows about 160,000 distinct CDR3 sequences, around half of them singletons. This clonotype was detected once. The sample was sorted CD4+, CD8+, or CD8+CD57+ T cells (not recorded which) from PBMCs. The clonotype was recovered from a human donor with aplastic anemia. This chain connects TRBV11-2 to TRBJ2-5, with D unresolved. CDR3 in amino acids: CASSNRRETQYF. In nucleotides, the CDR3 is TGTGCCAGCAGCAATCGAAGAGAGACCCAGTACTTC.